Below, one T cell receptor beta chain is given with its context. The data were taken from a study of control samples from healthy donors and cancer patients. Repertoires were generated with immunoSEQ multiplex PCR, while TCRdb's copy carries only in-frame clones and drops some. The table includes approximately 190,000 clones, 91% detected once. The TCR was taken from a man aged 25 to 45 in good health. The sample comprised blood.

The CDR3 DNA is TGTGCCAGCAGCTTCGGGACAGGTTTCACCGGGGAGCTGTTTTTT. Translated, it gives CASSFGTGFTGELFF. The V gene is TRBV5-6, the J gene TRBJ2-2; 8 nucleotides align to TRBD1. After removal of 2 bases from V and 4 bases from J, the junction contained 4 bases not matched to a gene. CDR3 length: 15 amino acids. Germline V CDR1 and CDR2: SGHDT, YYEEEE.